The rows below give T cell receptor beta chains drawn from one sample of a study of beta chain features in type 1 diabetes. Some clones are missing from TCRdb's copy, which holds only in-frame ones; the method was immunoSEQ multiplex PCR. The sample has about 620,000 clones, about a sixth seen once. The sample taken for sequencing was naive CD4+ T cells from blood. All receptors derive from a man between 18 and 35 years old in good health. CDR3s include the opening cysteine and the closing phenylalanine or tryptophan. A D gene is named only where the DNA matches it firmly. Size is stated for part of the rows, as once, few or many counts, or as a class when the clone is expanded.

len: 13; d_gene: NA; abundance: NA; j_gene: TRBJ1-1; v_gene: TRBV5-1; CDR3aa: CASSLAENTEAFF; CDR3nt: TGCGCCAGCAGCTTGGCGGAAAACACTGAAGCTTTCTTT
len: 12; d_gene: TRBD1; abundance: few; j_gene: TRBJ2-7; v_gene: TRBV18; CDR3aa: CASSPTTGTAYF; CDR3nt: TGTGCCAGCTCACCAACGACCGGGACAGCCTACTTC
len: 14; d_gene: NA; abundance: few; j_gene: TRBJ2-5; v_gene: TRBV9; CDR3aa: CASSVVSAFGAQYF; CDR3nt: TGTGCCAGCAGCGTAGTCTCCGCTTTCGGCGCCCAGTACTTC
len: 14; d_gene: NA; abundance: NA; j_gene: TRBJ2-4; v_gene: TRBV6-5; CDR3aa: CASSYSGASNIQYF; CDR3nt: TGTGCCAGCAGTTACTCGGGGGCCTCAAACATTCAGTACTTC
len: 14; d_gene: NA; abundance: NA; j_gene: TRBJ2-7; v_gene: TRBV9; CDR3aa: CASSVDRAAYEQYF; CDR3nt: TGTGCCAGCAGCGTAGACAGGGCCGCCTACGAGCAGTACTTC
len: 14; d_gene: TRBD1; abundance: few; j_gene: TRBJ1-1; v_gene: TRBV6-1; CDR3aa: CASSERGTGTEAFF; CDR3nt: TGTGCCAGCAGTGAACGAGGGACAGGGACTGAAGCTTTCTTT
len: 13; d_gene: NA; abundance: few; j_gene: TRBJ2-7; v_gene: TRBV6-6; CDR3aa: CASRGGVVSEQYF; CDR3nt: TGTGCCAGCAGAGGTGGGGTAGTCAGCGAGCAGTACTTC
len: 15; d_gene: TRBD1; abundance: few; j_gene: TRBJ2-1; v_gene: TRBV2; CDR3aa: CASSVDRGNYNEQFF; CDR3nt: TGTGCCAGCAGTGTGGACAGGGGCAACTACAATGAGCAGTTCTTC
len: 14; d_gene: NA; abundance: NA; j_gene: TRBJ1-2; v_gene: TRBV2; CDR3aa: CASIGGLISYGYTF; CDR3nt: TGTGCCAGCATTGGGGGCCTAATAAGCTATGGCTACACCTTC
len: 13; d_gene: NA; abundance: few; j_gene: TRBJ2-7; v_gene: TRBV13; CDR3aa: CASSLTPKGEQYF; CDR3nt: TGTGCCAGCAGTTTGACGCCCAAGGGAGAGCAGTACTTC
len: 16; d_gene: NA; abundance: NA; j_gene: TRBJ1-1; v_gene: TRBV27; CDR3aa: CASSLRLAGMNTEAFF; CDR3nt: TGTGCCAGCAGTTTGCGGTTGGCGGGAATGAACACTGAAGCTTTCTTT
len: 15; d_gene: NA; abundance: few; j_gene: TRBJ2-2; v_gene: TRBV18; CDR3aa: CASSPADTNTGELFF; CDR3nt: TGTGCCAGCTCACCCGCGGACACCAACACCGGGGAGCTGTTTTTT